Listed below are T cell receptor beta chains from one sample, sequenced in a study of graft-versus-host responses after intestinal transplantation. Clones were read by immunoSEQ multiplex PCR, and TCRdb kept only the in-frame ones, dropping some. The sample contains about 97,000 clones, 90% of which appear only once. The specimen was PBMCs, collected approximately 470 days after intestinal transplant. These TCRs come from a human patient who received an intestinal transplant, so some T cells may come from the graft donor. CDR3s include the opening cysteine and the closing phenylalanine or tryptophan. Fields, in order: clone size, D gene, V gene, J gene, CDR3 DNA, CDR3 protein. The D gene is left open where the match is weak. A row's size may be missing; if present it is once, few, many or a size class.

>.|.|TRBV6-1|TRBJ1-2
TGTGCCAGCAGTGAACCGGGGAAGGATAATGGCTACACCTTC
CASSEPGKDNGYTF
>.|.|TRBV15|TRBJ2-1
TGTGCCACCAGGAAAGAAAGCTCCTACAATGAGCAGTTCTTC
CATRKESSYNEQFF
>.|.|TRBV5-1|TRBJ2-7
TGCGCCAGCAGCTTGTCAGGGCAACCCAGGAGCTCCTACGAGCAGTACTTC
CASSLSGQPRSSYEQYF
>once|.|TRBV29-1|TRBJ2-7
TGCAGCGTCGCCGGACAGTCCTACGAGCAGTACTTC
CSVAGQSYEQYF
>.|.|TRBV4-1|TRBJ1-1
TGCGCCAGCAGCCAAGTTGCCCCGAACACTGAAGCTTTCTTT
CASSQVAPNTEAFF
>.|.|TRBV6-5|TRBJ2-5
TGTGCCAGCAGTTACCAAGAGACCCAGTACTTC
CASSYQETQYF
>.|TRBD1|TRBV6-5|TRBJ1-4
TGTGCCAGCAGCCAAGGGGGCAGGGCTTCTGAAAAACTGTTTTTT
CASSQGGRASEKLFF
>.|.|TRBV7-7|TRBJ1-1
TGTGCTAGCAGCTTAACAGTGAACACTGAAGCTTTCTTT
CASSLTVNTEAFF
>.|TRBD1|TRBV4-1|TRBJ2-7
TGCGCCAGCAGCCACCCTTTCCGGGACAGGGGCCACGAGCAGTACTTC
CASSHPFRDRGHEQYF
>.|.|TRBV11-3|TRBJ2-2
TGTGCCAGCAGCTTAGGACGGGGGCATGACGGGGAGCTGTTTTTT
CASSLGRGHDGELFF
>.|.|TRBV6-5|TRBJ1-4
TGTGCCAGCAGTTATAACGGGGGTGAAAAACTGTTTTTT
CASSYNGGEKLFF
>.|TRBD2|TRBV12-5|TRBJ2-7
TGTGCTAGTGGTTTGGCATCCGGGACTAGCGGGGGCCACTCCTACGAGCAGTACTTC
CASGLASGTSGGHSYEQYF
>.|TRBD1|TRBV5-1|TRBJ2-1
TGCGCCAGCAGCTGGGACAGTTACAATGAGCAGTTCTTC
CASSWDSYNEQFF
>once|.|TRBV6-6|TRBJ2-7
TGTGCCAGCAGTTACTCGCGGCGAGCTGAGCAGTACTTC
CASSYSRRAEQYF
>once|.|TRBV18|TRBJ1-4
TGTGCCAGCTCACAACCGCCGGGGGTTGAAAAACTGTTTTTT
CASSQPPGVEKLFF
>.|TRBD1|TRBV2|TRBJ1-5
TGTGCCAGCGCGGGGACAGATAGCAATCAGCCCCAGCATTTT
CASAGTDSNQPQHF
>.|.|TRBV19|TRBJ1-1
TGTGCCAGTAGTCCTATACAGGGAGGAGCTTTCTTT
CASSPIQGGAFF
>.|.|TRBV19|TRBJ2-3
TGTGCCAGTAGTACACTATCTCCAGATACGCAGTATTTT
CASSTLSPDTQYF
>few|TRBD2|TRBV19|TRBJ2-2
TGTGCCAGCGGTACCGGGGGGACCACCGGGGAGCTGTTTTTT
CASGTGGTTGELFF
>.|TRBD1|TRBV5-1|TRBJ2-5
TGCGCCAGCAGCGGGACAGGGGGCGCGGGGGAGACCCAGTACTTC
CASSGTGGAGETQYF
>once|TRBD2|TRBV5-6|TRBJ2-3
TGTGCCAGCAGTCAGCGGGGGGGCCTTGTTCCCCGCACAGATACGCAGTATTTT
CASSQRGGLVPRTDTQYF
>.|.|TRBV2|TRBJ2-6
TGTGCCAGCAGTGTGCCCGCTGGGGCCAACGTCCTGACTTTC
CASSVPAGANVLTF
>.|.|TRBV16|TRBJ1-2
TGTGCCAGCAGCCAATCCGGTCAGGCGGGCTACACCTTC
CASSQSGQAGYTF
>.|.|TRBV5-1|TRBJ1-3
TGCGCCAGCAGCTCCTCCTTGAGCTCTGGAAACACCATATATTTT
CASSSSLSSGNTIYF
>once|.|TRBV18|TRBJ2-3
TGTGCCAGCTCAGCCCTAGCGTTCGCAGATACGCAGTATTTT
CASSALAFADTQYF
>.|.|TRBV4-1|TRBJ1-2
TGCGCCAGCAGCCAAGATAGATTGAGGTATGGCTACACCTTC
CASSQDRLRYGYTF
>.|.|TRBV5-1|TRBJ1-2
TGCGCCAGCAGCTTGGATCGGGGGGGGCCGTATGGCTACACCTTC
CASSLDRGGPYGYTF
>.|.|TRBV2|TRBJ2-1
TGTGCCAGCAGTGGAGATAGTCGAGGTGAGCAGTTCTTC
CASSGDSRGEQFF
>.|TRBD2|TRBV9|TRBJ2-1
TGTGCCAGCAGCGTCACTAGCGGGGGTTTCTACAATGAGCAGTTCTTC
CASSVTSGGFYNEQFF
>.|TRBD2|TRBV7-9|TRBJ2-5
TGTGCCAGCAGGAGAGTCGGGGGAGGGGAGACCCAGTACTTC
CASRRVGGGETQYF
>few|.|TRBV6-5|TRBJ2-6
TGTGCCAGCAGGATCGGGACCACCTTCGTCCTGACTTTC
CASRIGTTFVLTF
>.|.|TRBV18|TRBJ1-5
TGTGCCAGCTCACCGGGGCGCACAGGGAATAATCAGCCCCAGCATTTT
CASSPGRTGNNQPQHF
>.|.|TRBV6-5|TRBJ1-2
TGTGCCAGCAGTTACTCGACTCAGGGGTCCTATGGCTACACCTTC
CASSYSTQGSYGYTF
>.|.|TRBV7-3|TRBJ2-2
TGTGCCAGCAGCCCAGCCGTGAACACCGGGGAGCTGTTTTTT
CASSPAVNTGELFF
>.|.|TRBV21-1|TRBJ2-1
TGTGCCAGCAGCATCCCCCCTTTGGGTCCAGGTTCTTACAATGAGCAGTTCTTC
CASSIPPLGPGSYNEQFF
>.|TRBD1|TRBV14|TRBJ2-7
TGTGCCAGCAGGGCGGGCGGTGGGACAGCTTACGAGCAGTACTTC
CASRAGGGTAYEQYF
>.|.|TRBV12-5|TRBJ2-2
TGTGCTAGTGGTTCCCGGGGGCCCGGGGAGCTGTTTTTT
CASGSRGPGELFF
>.|.|TRBV7-6|TRBJ1-5
TGTGCCAGCAGCTTGGGGGTCGGGCAGCCCCAGCATTTT
CASSLGVGQPQHF
>.|TRBD1|TRBV19|TRBJ1-1
TGTGCCAGTAGTACGGGACAGGGCACTGAAGCTTTCTTT
CASSTGQGTEAFF
>.|TRBD1|TRBV25-1|TRBJ1-2
TGTGCCAGCAGTGAATACGGGACAGAAACTAACTATGGCTACACCTTC
CASSEYGTETNYGYTF
>.|.|TRBV7-2|TRBJ2-1
TGTGCCAGCAGCTTATCCCCTAGCCCCTACAATGAGCAGTTCTTC
CASSLSPSPYNEQFF
>.|TRBD1|TRBV2|TRBJ1-1
TGTGCCAGCAGTGTAATAGGAGGGGGCCTTGAAGCTTTCTTT
CASSVIGGGLEAFF
>.|TRBD2|TRBV5-6|TRBJ2-5
TGTGCCAGCAGTGAGCCGGGACTAGGATGGTCGGAGACCCAGTACTTC
CASSEPGLGWSETQYF
>.|.|TRBV19|TRBJ2-7
TGTGCCAGTAGTATCGCACAGGTCGACTACGAGCAGTACTTC
CASSIAQVDYEQYF
>.|TRBD2|TRBV6-5|TRBJ2-7
TGTGCCAGCAGTTCCGGGACTAGCGGGGGGGAGCAGTACTTC
CASSSGTSGGEQYF
>.|.|TRBV9|TRBJ1-2
TGTGCCAGCAGCGCATCCCCGACCCGACTCCTGGATGGCTACACCTTC
CASSASPTRLLDGYTF
>.|.|TRBV7-9|TRBJ1-3
TGTGCCAGCAGCCGACGGACATCCTCTGGAAACACCATATATTTT
CASSRRTSSGNTIYF
>.|TRBD1|TRBV12-5|TRBJ2-7
TGTGCTAGTGGTTTGGTAAGGGACAGGGGGCGATACGAGCAGTACTTC
CASGLVRDRGRYEQYF
>.|.|TRBV7-3|TRBJ2-2
TGTGCCAGCAGCCAGCAGGGGTACGGCACCGGGGAGCTGTTTTTT
CASSQQGYGTGELFF
>.|.|TRBV10-3|TRBJ1-1
TGTGCCACCGGTACCGGGACACTGAACACTGAAGCTTTCTTT
CATGTGTLNTEAFF
>.|.|TRBV27|TRBJ2-3
TGTGCCAGCAGTGGACGACAGTCAGATACGCAGTATTTT
CASSGRQSDTQYF
>.|.|TRBV2|TRBJ2-5
TGTGCCAGCATTGGGGGGTTGGGGGAGCAGTACTTC
CASIGGLGEQYF
>.|.|TRBV7-6|TRBJ1-1
TGTGCCAGCAGCTTATTCGTGGGCAATGAAGCTTTCTTT
CASSLFVGNEAFF